This is a list of T cell receptor beta chains from one sample in a study of T cells after yellow fever vaccination. TCRdb re-called the 5' RACE reads through MiXCR, storing one row per CDR3 protein. The sample records more than 65,000 distinct CDR3 sequences, approximately 7.3% being singletons. The specimen comprised CD8+ T cells sorted from PBMCs, sampled about 10 days after the first yellow fever vaccination. These receptor sequences come from a man between 18 and 29 years old who received the YFV17D yellow fever vaccine. The CDR3 runs from the conserved cysteine through the conserved F or W. Fields, in order: V gene, clone size, J gene, D gene, CDR3 DNA, CDR3 protein. A D gene is named only where the DNA matches it firmly. A row's size may be missing; if present it is once, few, many or a size class.

TRBV6-2/TRBV6-3	many	TRBJ1-2	.	TGTGCCAGCACGGCTTCTAACTATGGCTACACCTTC	CASTASNYGYTF
TRBV2	many	TRBJ2-5	TRBD1	TGTGCCAGCAGTGGGACAGGGGAGGGTCAAGAGACCCAGTACTTC	CASSGTGEGQETQYF
TRBV11-2	.	TRBJ2-1	.	TGTGCCAGCAACCAATGGGTGCTGGGTGAGCAGTTCTTC	CASNQWVLGEQFF
TRBV20-1	many	TRBJ2-3	.	TGCAGTGCTAGTCGTCAGGGCAGCACAGATACGCAGTATTTT	CSASRQGSTDTQYF
TRBV13	many	TRBJ1-2	.	TGTGCCAGCAGCTTAGGACAGGGAATTCGCTACACCTTC	CASSLGQGIRYTF
TRBV28	many	TRBJ2-2	TRBD1	TGTGCCAGCAGTTTAATCTTCCCGGGACAGACGAACACCGGGGAGCTGTTTTTT	CASSLIFPGQTNTGELFF
TRBV12-3/TRBV12-4	many	TRBJ1-2	.	TGTGCCAGCAGTTTTTGGGACAATATCTTCTATGGCTACACCTTC	CASSFWDNIFYGYTF
TRBV6-5	many	TRBJ1-2	.	TGTGCCAGCAGTTACTCGACTGAGACGGATTATGGCTACACCTTC	CASSYSTETDYGYTF
TRBV7-9	many	TRBJ1-2	.	TGTGCCAGCGATTTAGTCGGGGCCCCTTATGGCTACACCTTC	CASDLVGAPYGYTF
TRBV29-1	many	TRBJ2-5	TRBD2	TGCAGCGGGGAGGGGTCCTTCCAAGAGACCCAGTACTTC	CSGEGSFQETQYF
TRBV29-1	many	TRBJ2-3	.	TGCAGCGCCCCGACGCATTATAGCACAGATACGCAGTATTTT	CSAPTHYSTDTQYF
TRBV7-9	.	TRBJ2-1	TRBD1	TGTGCCAGCAGAAAAAACAGGGGCAATGAGCAGTTCTTC	CASRKNRGNEQFF
TRBV6-5	.	TRBJ1-6	.	TGTGCCAGCAGTTACTCGCACAGGGCAACGAATTCACCCCTCCACTTT	CASSYSHRATNSPLHF
TRBV12-3/TRBV12-4	few	TRBJ2-6	TRBD1	TGTGCCAGCAGTCTCTTGGGACAGGGGTTTGGGGCCAACGTCCTGACTTTC	CASSLLGQGFGANVLTF
TRBV4-1	few	TRBJ1-4	.	TGCGCCAGCAGCCAAGACGACATTGCAACTAATGAAAAACTGTTTTTT	CASSQDDIATNEKLFF
TRBV7-9	.	TRBJ2-1	.	TGTGCCAGCAGCTTAGTACAGATAAATGAGCAGTTCTTC	CASSLVQINEQFF
TRBV4-2	.	TRBJ2-1	.	TGTGCCAGCGGCCCCGGGCGCCGGCGCAATGAGCAGTTCTTC	CASGPGRRRNEQFF
TRBV7-8	few	TRBJ2-7	.	TGTGCCAGCAGCTTAGGGGTGAGGCAGGGGACCAGGTCAAAGACCTACGAGCAGTACTTC	CASSLGVRQGTRSKTYEQYF
TRBV25-1	many	TRBJ1-6	.	TGTGCCAGCAGTGAAGTAGTAGGGGGGACGGCGCCCCTCCACTTT	CASSEVVGGTAPLHF
TRBV12-3/TRBV12-4	many	TRBJ2-5	.	TGTGCCAGCAGGCTTTTGGGAATCGGAGAGACCCAGTACTTC	CASRLLGIGETQYF
TRBV6-2/TRBV6-3	many	TRBJ2-1	TRBD2	TGTGCCAGCAGTTACTCGCTAGCGGGGGGTCGGGACAATGAGCAGTTCTTC	CASSYSLAGGRDNEQFF
TRBV7-8	few	TRBJ2-1	TRBD2	TGTGCCAGCAGCTGGACTAGCGGGGGATCCTACAATGAGCAGTTCTTC	CASSWTSGGSYNEQFF
TRBV6-4	many	TRBJ2-3	TRBD2	TGTGCCAGCAGTGACGGGGCGGGGGGCACAGATACGCAGTATTTT	CASSDGAGGTDTQYF
TRBV9	.	TRBJ1-1	.	TGTGCCAGCAGCGAAACAGGGACGGGAACTGAAGCTTTCTTT	CASSETGTGTEAFF
TRBV28	many	TRBJ2-3	TRBD2	TGTGCCAGCAGTTTGGGACTAGCGGGGGGTGAGTCAGATACGCAGTATTTT	CASSLGLAGGESDTQYF
TRBV24-1	few	TRBJ1-5	.	TGTGCCACCAGTGATTCCAGCAATCAGCCCCAGCATTTT	CATSDSSNQPQHF
TRBV6-2/TRBV6-3	.	TRBJ2-7	.	TGTGCCAGCAGTTACCCTACTGGGGTCTTCGGCGAGCAGTACTTC	CASSYPTGVFGEQYF
TRBV4-1	many	TRBJ1-1	TRBD1	TGCGCCAGCAGCTATCGGACAGGGCGTAACACTGAAGCTTTCTTT	CASSYRTGRNTEAFF
TRBV7-9	many	TRBJ1-1	.	TGTGCCAGCAGCCAAATGCAGGGTACAGCTTTCTTT	CASSQMQGTAFF
TRBV5-6	.	TRBJ1-2	TRBD1	TGTGCCAGCAGCTCGGGACAGGGTAGCTATGGCTACACCTTC	CASSSGQGSYGYTF
TRBV5-1	.	TRBJ2-7	.	TGCGCCAGCAGCTCCTCCCCCTCCTACGAGCAGTACTTC	CASSSSPSYEQYF
TRBV20-1	many	TRBJ2-3	.	TGCAGTGCCACAACAGGCACAGATACGCAGTATTTT	CSATTGTDTQYF
TRBV6-2/TRBV6-3	few	TRBJ2-6	TRBD1	TGTGCCAGCGCCTATCGCCCGGCTGGGACAGGGGCTGGGGCCAACGTCCTGACTTTC	CASAYRPAGTGAGANVLTF
TRBV4-3	many	TRBJ1-3	.	TGCGCCAGCAGCCAAGGGCTTGCCCCCGGAAACACCATATATTTT	CASSQGLAPGNTIYF
TRBV6-8	many	TRBJ1-5	.	TGTGCCAGCAGCCCTAGACGAGATAGCAATCAGCCCCAGCATTTT	CASSPRRDSNQPQHF
TRBV30	.	TRBJ2-4	.	TGTGCCTGGAGTCTAGCCAAAAACATTCAGTACTTC	CAWSLAKNIQYF
TRBV29-1	many	TRBJ2-7	.	TGCAGCGTTGAAGTGGGGCTCTACGAGCAGTACTTC	CSVEVGLYEQYF
TRBV7-8	.	TRBJ2-6	TRBD1	TGTGCCAGCAGCTTCCCCCTCGGGACAGGGGCCTTTGGGGCCAACGTCCTGACTTTC	CASSFPLGTGAFGANVLTF
TRBV4-3	few	TRBJ2-6	.	TGCGCCAGCAGCCAAGATTACAGCTCTGGGGCCAACGTCCTGACTTTC	CASSQDYSSGANVLTF
TRBV12-3/TRBV12-4	few	TRBJ2-3	TRBD1	TGTGCCAGCAGTTTCACGACAGGGGGACGCACAGATACGCAGTATTTT	CASSFTTGGRTDTQYF
TRBV6-5	many	TRBJ1-6	TRBD1	TGTGCCAGCACGGGACAGGGGGCTGGGTCACCCCTCCACTTT	CASTGQGAGSPLHF
TRBV9	.	TRBJ2-1	TRBD2	TGTGCCAGCAGCGTATCGGGACTACCCACGTTGGATGAGCAGTTCTTC	CASSVSGLPTLDEQFF
TRBV6-5	.	TRBJ2-1	.	TGTGCCAGCAGTTACGGAAGGCATGAGCAGTTCTTC	CASSYGRHEQFF
TRBV6-2/TRBV6-3	few	TRBJ1-6	TRBD1	TGTGCCAGCAGTTCGTCGGGACAGGGGAAGTCCTATAATTCACCCCTCCACTTT	CASSSSGQGKSYNSPLHF
TRBV3-1	many	TRBJ2-7	.	TGTGCCAGCAGCCAAGCGCCAGGATTCTACGAGCAGTACTTC	CASSQAPGFYEQYF